The 16 T cell receptor beta chains in this list originate from one sample, sequenced in a study of blood T cell repertoires in COVID-19. The method was immunoSEQ multiplex PCR; TCRdb's version includes in-frame clones alone and lacks a portion of them. Here the sample spans 250,000 to 350,000 clones, approximately 90% being singletons. Material for sequencing was peripheral blood. All receptors come from a woman aged 50 to 60 with COVID-19, enrolled during active disease.

The rearrangement joins TRBV12-3 or TRBV12-4 to TRBJ1-1, with a weak D call TRBD1 (5 bases). V gave up 2 bases and J gave up 6 bases, with 10 bases separating them. CDR3 length equals 13 residues. Here the CDR3 DNA reads TGTGCCAGCAGTTTACAGGGTACCGCTGAAGCTTTCTTT. This sequence encodes CASSLQGTAEAFF.

CDR3 in DNA: TGTGCCAGCAGGGAAACAGGGGGCGACGAGCAGTACTTC. This encodes CASRETGGDEQYF. V and J are TRBV25-1 and TRBJ2-7; 9 nucleotides match TRBD1. Germline trimming cut 6 bases from V and 5 bases from J; bases unmatched to any gene: 5. This CDR3 contains 13 residues. Germline CDR1 MGHDK, CDR2 SYGVNS.

CDR3 nucleotides: TGTGCCAGCAGCCAAGATAGCGGGAGGGCCGGGTATGAGCAGTTCTTC. It specifies CASSQDSGRAGYEQFF. The rearrangement joins TRBV3-1 (or the pseudogene TRBV3-2) to TRBJ2-1; 11 bases are shared with TRBD2. CDR3 size: 16 residues. V lost 0 bases to trimming and J lost 8 bases; unmatched junction nucleotides: 6. The germline CDR1 and CDR2 sequences are LGHDT and YNNKEL (reference sequence).

The CDR3 sequence: CASSELIGTGERAFF. In DNA form, the CDR3 reads TGTGCCAGCAGTGAATTGATCGGGACAGGGGAAAGAGCTTTCTTT. V is TRBV6-1 and J is TRBJ1-1; 10 positions agree with TRBD1. CDR1 is MNHNS, CDR2 SASEGT, per germline. The CDR3 is made up of 15 amino acids. V dropped 2 bases and J dropped 10; count of bases not matched to a gene: 10.

This sequence joins TRBV12-3 or TRBV12-4 and TRBJ2-3; D gene ambiguous. The CDR3 runs to 12 residues. V lost 6 bases and J lost 6, with 10 bases in between. In nucleotides, the CDR3 is TGTGCCAGCAGCGCTCGGCGGGATACGCAGTATTTT. Its translation: CASSARRDTQYF.

V gene TRBV9 combines with J gene TRBJ1-6; D unresolved. CDR1 and CDR2 (germline): SGDLS, YYNGEE. The V end lost 0 bases, the J end lost 0 bases, and 4 bases lay between the germline ends. The CDR3 extends over 15 amino acids. Written as DNA, the CDR3 is TGTGCCAGCAGCGTAGGGCCCTCCTATAATTCACCCCTCCACTTT. This codes for CASSVGPSYNSPLHF.

CDR3 coding DNA: TGTTCCTCGAGTGGCCGCGGGGAGACCCAGTACTTC. It is translated as CSSSGRGETQYF. The V gene is TRBV6-5, the J gene TRBJ2-5; D is possibly TRBD2 (5 bases). The germline gives CDR1 MNHEY, CDR2 SVGAGI. The CDR3 spans 12 residues.

This clone was detected only once. The genes are TRBV18 and TRBJ2-1, with 9 bases aligning to TRBD2. The CDR3 is made up of 15 amino acids. Unmatched junction bases numbered 9, after V lost 1 base and J lost 11 bases. The germline gives CDR1 KGHSH, CDR2 LQKENI. The CDR3 region has the DNA TGTGCCAGCTCACCACGGGGACTAGCATCCCCGAAGCAGTTCTTC. Translated, it gives CASSPRGLASPKQFF.

This clone showed up just once. The V and J genes are TRBV24-1 and TRBJ2-1; 12 bases are shared with TRBD2. The CDR3 is 16 residues long. Per the germline V gene, CDR1 is KGHDR and CDR2 is SFDVKD. Germline trimming cut 3 bases from V and 5 bases from J; bases unmatched to any gene: 4. In DNA form, the CDR3 reads TGTGCCACCAGTGATGGGGGACTAGCGGGTGACAATGAGCAGTTCTTC. Translating it yields CATSDGGLAGDNEQFF.

The V call is TRBV2, the J call TRBJ1-1; possible D gene TRBD1, 6 bases. The ends were cut back, 5 bases at V and 2 bases at J, with 9 bases in the middle. The germline gives CDR1 SNHLY, CDR2 FYNNEI. The CDR3 totals 13 residues. CDR3 sequence: CASSRDTNTEAFF. The CDR3 DNA reads as TGTGCCAGCAGTCGGGACACTAACACTGAAGCTTTCTTT. The full variable domain, its missing parts supplied by reference TRBV2 and TRBJ1-1, is EPEVTQTPSHQVTQMGQEVILRCVPISNHLYFYWYRQILGQKVEFLVSFYNNEISEKSEIFDDQFSVERPDGSNFTLKIRSTKLEDSAMYFCASSRDTNTEAFFGQGTRLTVV.

The V call is TRBV19, the J call TRBJ2-2; possibly TRBD1 for D (6 bases). Germline V gene lookup returns CDR1 LNHDA and CDR2 SQIVND (reference sequence). CDR3 length equals 14 residues. V was shortened by 7 bases and J by 1 base, with 10 bases between the two germline ends. The CDR3 nucleotides read TGTGCCAGTAAATGGGGGCTGAACACCGGGGAGCTGTTTTTT. Protein sequence: CASKWGLNTGELFF.

This chain links TRBV7-2 with TRBJ2-1; 13 nucleotides align to TRBD2. The germline V gene has CDR1 SGHTA and CDR2 FQGNSA. The CDR3 spans 15 residues. The ends lost 4 bases at V and 8 bases at J; junction bases unmatched: 5. CDR3 loop: CASSSGLAGADEQFF. The CDR3 DNA is TGTGCCAGCAGCTCCGGACTAGCGGGAGCGGATGAGCAGTTCTTC. Looking up the rest from reference TRBV7-2 and TRBJ2-1 gives the full variable domain: GAGVSQSPSNKVTEKGKDVELRCDPISGHTALYWYRQSLGQGLEFLIYFQGNSAPDKSGLPSDRFSAERTGGSVSTLTIQRTQQEDSAVYLCASSSGLAGADEQFFGPGTRLTVL.

CDR3 in amino acids: CASSLFPSGNPNEQFF. CDR3 DNA sequence: TGTGCCAGCAGCTTGTTCCCTAGCGGGAATCCCAATGAGCAGTTCTTC. The chain couples TRBV5-5 to TRBJ2-1; TRBD2 matches 9 bases. Germline CDR1 and CDR2: SGHKS and YYEKEE (reference sequence). V was clipped by 1 base and J by 6 bases; unmatched bases: 8. The CDR3 length is 16 residues.

The chain is built from TRBV6-5 and TRBJ1-2; no clear D gene. V lost 0 bases and J 6 bases, leaving 14 bases between the germline ends. Germline V gene data show CDR1 as MNHEY and CDR2 as SVGAGI. The CDR3 is 15 amino acids. DNA for the CDR3: TGTGCCAGCAGTTACTCGAGGGCGGGTTGGGATGGCTACACCTTC. As protein: CASSYSRAGWDGYTF.

The rearrangement joins TRBV11-3 to TRBJ2-7, with D possibly TRBD2 on 5 matching bases. CDR1 and CDR2 from the germline V gene are SGHNT and YENEEA. V was cut by 1 base and J by 2 bases, with 9 bases left in between. This CDR3 spans 14 amino acids. The CDR3 DNA is TGTGCCAGCAGCTTAGTAGCGCTAACCTACGAGCAGTACTTC. Translating gives CASSLVALTYEQYF.

The chain joins TRBV19 to TRBJ1-4, with D possibly matching TRBD1 (5 bases). Trimming left V 1 base short and J 2 bases short, with 11 bases between. The length of the CDR3 is 16 residues. Germline CDR1 is LNHDA and CDR2 is SQIVND (reference sequence). The CDR3 region has the DNA TGTGCCAGTAGTATAGCAGGGTCCGAGACTAATGAAAAACTGTTTTTT. Its protein product is CASSIAGSETNEKLFF.